This is a list of T cell receptor beta chains from one sample in a study of T cells in Graves' hyperthyroidism and ophthalmopathy. TCRdb itself ran the multiplex PCR reads through MiXCR, one entry per CDR3 protein. The data show about 570,000 distinct CDR3 sequences, 35% to 55% seen once. Sequencing used peripheral blood or thyroid tissue (not recorded which). Source of these receptors: an adult woman with Graves' disease, either hyperthyroidism or ophthalmopathy (not recorded which). Both conserved end residues are part of each CDR3. A D gene is named only where the DNA matches it firmly. The size entry is marked missing in some rows and otherwise reads once, few, many or a size class.

CDR3	DNA	size	J	V	D
CASIGILQAKNIQYF	TGTGCCAGCATCGGAATCCTGCAAGCCAAAAACATTCAGTACTTC	NA	TRBJ2-4	TRBV7-9	NA
CASRPILAGNERYF	TGTGCCAGCCGACCGATACTAGCGGGTAACGAGCGGTACTTC	NA	TRBJ2-7	TRBV10-3	TRBD2
CSVWTGEDYEQYF	TGCAGCGTTTGGACAGGGGAGGACTACGAGCAGTACTTC	NA	TRBJ2-7	TRBV29-1	TRBD1
CAISESLAGTQETQYF	TGTGCCATCAGTGAGTCACTAGCGGGGACTCAAGAGACCCAGTACTTC	NA	TRBJ2-5	TRBV2	TRBD2
CASGMIGETQYF	TGTGCCAGCGGAATGATAGGGGAGACCCAGTACTTC	many	TRBJ2-5	TRBV3-1	NA
CASSPEYGYEQYF	TGTGCCAGCAGCCCTGAATACGGCTACGAGCAGTACTTC	many	TRBJ2-7	TRBV7-9	NA
CAISGTSGRGQETQYF	TGTGCCATCAGTGGGACTAGCGGGAGAGGGCAAGAGACCCAGTACTTC	many	TRBJ2-5	TRBV10-3	TRBD2
CSAGGGWEQYF	TGCAGTGCTGGAGGGGGGTGGGAGCAGTACTTC	many	TRBJ2-7	TRBV20-1	NA
CATDTGVYTF	TGTGCCACCGATACAGGGGTCTACACCTTC	NA	TRBJ1-2	TRBV10-3	TRBD1
CASSPEQGSEQYF	TGCGCCAGCAGCCCGGAACAGGGGAGCGAGCAGTACTTC	once	TRBJ2-7	TRBV5-1	TRBD1
CASSQDFVGTGAYEQYF	TGTGCCAGCAGCCAAGATTTTGTGGGGACTGGAGCCTACGAGCAGTACTTC	few	TRBJ2-7	TRBV7-2	NA
CSFGLARWETQYF	TGCAGCTTTGGACTAGCGAGGTGGGAGACCCAGTACTTC	NA	TRBJ2-5	TRBV29-1	TRBD2
CASSLDRGIGAFF	TGTGCCAGCAGCTTGGATCGGGGAATCGGAGCTTTCTTT	many	TRBJ1-1	TRBV5-5	NA
CASSYKPGTRGSPLHF	TGTGCCAGCAGTTACAAACCCGGGACACGGGGCTCTCCCCTCCACTTT	NA	TRBJ1-6	TRBV27	NA
CASSPPGVDEKLFF	TGCGCCAGCAGCCCCCCCGGGGTCGACGAAAAACTGTTTTTT	many	TRBJ1-4	TRBV5-1	NA
CASSNLAYSEQYF	TGTGCCAGTAGTAATTTGGCGTATTCCGAGCAGTACTTC	many	TRBJ2-7	TRBV19	NA
CASSPNMAGGSGYTF	TGTGCCAGCAGCCCCAATATGGCAGGGGGAAGCGGCTACACCTTC	NA	TRBJ1-2	TRBV14	TRBD1
CATSRRQGETQYF	TGTGCCACCAGCAGGAGACAGGGAGAGACCCAGTACTTC	many	TRBJ2-5	TRBV15	TRBD1
CASMGQASSNTEAFF	TGTGCCAGCATGGGCCAGGCCTCCAGTAACACTGAAGCTTTCTTT	NA	TRBJ1-1	TRBV2	NA
CASSQEGAQGAFF	TGCGCCAGCAGCCAAGAAGGGGCGCAGGGGGCTTTCTTT	NA	TRBJ1-1	TRBV7-9	NA
CASSYSDRGAPSTF	TGTGCCAGCAGTTATTCCGACAGGGGCGCCCCATCGACCTTC	few	TRBJ1-2	TRBV6-6	TRBD1
CASSLEGQPHQPQHF	TGCGCCAGCAGCTTGGAGGGACAGCCCCATCAGCCCCAGCATTTT	few	TRBJ1-5	TRBV5-1	TRBD1
CASSLPGETQYF	TGTGCCAGCAGCTTACCGGGAGAGACCCAGTACTTC	NA	TRBJ2-5	TRBV11-2	NA
CSVREGRNSPLHF	TGCAGCGTGCGGGAAGGGAGAAATTCACCCCTCCACTTT	NA	TRBJ1-6	TRBV29-1	NA
CASSSPRVNTEAFF	TGTGCCAGCAGCAGCCCCAGGGTGAACACTGAAGCTTTCTTT	NA	TRBJ1-1	TRBV10-3	NA
CASSLVGQEIYEQYF	TGCGCCAGCAGCTTGGTGGGACAGGAGATTTACGAGCAGTACTTC	many	TRBJ2-7	TRBV5-1	TRBD1
CASSLLAGGSYEQYF	TGTGCCAGCAGCTTACTAGCGGGAGGGTCCTACGAGCAGTACTTC	many	TRBJ2-7	TRBV11-2	TRBD2
CASSTWGSYTGELFF	TGTGCCAGCAGTACCTGGGGCAGTTACACCGGGGAGCTGTTTTTT	few	TRBJ2-2	TRBV28	NA
CAASSGLGRDSGNTGELFF	TGTGCCGCCAGCAGCGGACTGGGGCGAGATAGCGGTAACACCGGGGAGCTGTTTTTT	NA	TRBJ2-2	TRBV15	NA
CASTRVGSTGEETQYF	TGTGCCAGCACCCGGGTCGGCAGTACAGGAGAAGAGACCCAGTACTTC	many	TRBJ2-5	TRBV11-2	NA
CASSLQGYEAFF	TGTGCCAGCAGCCTACAGGGATATGAAGCTTTCTTT	many	TRBJ1-1	TRBV7-9	NA
CASSPRLTATNEKLFF	TGTGCCAGCAGCCCCCGGTTGACAGCAACTAATGAAAAACTGTTTTTT	many	TRBJ1-4	TRBV9	NA
CASSLLPPLAGEYEQYF	TGCGCCAGCAGCCTCCTCCCCCCCCTAGCGGGAGAGTACGAGCAGTACTTC	many	TRBJ2-7	TRBV4-1	TRBD2
CSVSWTAAGNTIYF	TGCAGCGTCTCATGGACGGCCGCTGGAAACACCATATATTTT	NA	TRBJ1-3	TRBV29-1	NA
CAIARDGNSPLHF	TGTGCCATTGCCAGGGACGGTAATTCACCCCTCCACTTT	NA	TRBJ1-6	TRBV10-3	NA
CASSTDRQDEAFF	TGTGCCAGCAGTACGGACAGACAGGATGAAGCTTTCTTT	NA	TRBJ1-1	TRBV6-5	NA
CASSLRVGGYGYTF	TGTGCCAGCAGTTTAAGGGTCGGGGGCTATGGCTACACCTTC	many	TRBJ1-2	TRBV28	NA
CASSPGTPKTYEQYF	TGCGCCAGCAGTCCCGGGACACCGAAAACCTACGAGCAGTACTTC	once	TRBJ2-7	TRBV5-1	NA
CASSSPPGQYF	TGCGCCAGCAGCTCGCCACCGGGACAGTACTTC	NA	TRBJ2-7	TRBV7-9	NA
CASSSPRGVGELFF	TGTGCCAGCAGCTCCCCAAGAGGGGTTGGGGAGCTGTTTTTT	NA	TRBJ2-2	TRBV7-2	NA